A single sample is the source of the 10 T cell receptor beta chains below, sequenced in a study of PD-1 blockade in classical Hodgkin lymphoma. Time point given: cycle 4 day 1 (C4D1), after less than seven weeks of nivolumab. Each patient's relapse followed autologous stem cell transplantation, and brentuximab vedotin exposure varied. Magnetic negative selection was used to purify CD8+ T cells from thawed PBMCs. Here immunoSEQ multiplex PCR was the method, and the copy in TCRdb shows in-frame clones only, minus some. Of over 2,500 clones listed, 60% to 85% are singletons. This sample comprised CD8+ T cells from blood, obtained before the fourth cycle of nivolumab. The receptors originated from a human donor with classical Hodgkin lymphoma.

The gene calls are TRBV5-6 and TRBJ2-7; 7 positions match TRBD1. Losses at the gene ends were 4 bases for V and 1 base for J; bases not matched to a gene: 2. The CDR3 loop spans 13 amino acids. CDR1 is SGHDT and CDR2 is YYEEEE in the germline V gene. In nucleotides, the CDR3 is TGTGCCAGCAGCCCGACAGGGTCCTACGAGCAGTACTTC. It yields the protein CASSPTGSYEQYF.

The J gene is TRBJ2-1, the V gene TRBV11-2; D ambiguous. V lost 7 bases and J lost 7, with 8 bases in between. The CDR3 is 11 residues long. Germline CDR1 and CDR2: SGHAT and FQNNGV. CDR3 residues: CASTPSNEQFF. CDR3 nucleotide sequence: TGTGCCAGCACCCCCTCTAATGAGCAGTTCTTC. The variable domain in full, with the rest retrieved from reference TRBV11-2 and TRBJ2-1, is EAGVAQSPRYKIIEKRQSVAFWCNPISGHATLYWYQQILGQGPKLLIQFQNNGVVDDSQLPKDRFSAERLKGVDSTLKIQPAKLEDSAVYLCASTPSNEQFFGPGTRLTVL.

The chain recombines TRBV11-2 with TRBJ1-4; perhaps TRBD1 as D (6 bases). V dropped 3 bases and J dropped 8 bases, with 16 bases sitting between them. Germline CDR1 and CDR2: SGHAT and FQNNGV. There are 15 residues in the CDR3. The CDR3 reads CASSFSDREEEKLFF. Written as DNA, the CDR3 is TGTGCCAGCAGCTTCTCGGACAGAGAAGAAGAAAAACTGTTTTTT.

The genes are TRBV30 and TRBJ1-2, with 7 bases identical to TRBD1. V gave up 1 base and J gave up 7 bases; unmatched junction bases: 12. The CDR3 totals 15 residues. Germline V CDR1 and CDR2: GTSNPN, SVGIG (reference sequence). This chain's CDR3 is CAWSAATGALSGYTF. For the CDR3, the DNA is TGTGCCTGGAGTGCTGCCACAGGGGCCCTGAGTGGCTACACCTTC.

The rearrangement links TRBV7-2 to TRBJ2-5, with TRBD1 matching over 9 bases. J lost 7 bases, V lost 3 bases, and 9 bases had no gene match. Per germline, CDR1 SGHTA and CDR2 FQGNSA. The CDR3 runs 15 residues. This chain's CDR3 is CASSFVQGAGVTQYF. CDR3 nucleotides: TGTGCCAGCAGCTTCGTACAGGGGGCTGGAGTGACCCAGTACTTC.

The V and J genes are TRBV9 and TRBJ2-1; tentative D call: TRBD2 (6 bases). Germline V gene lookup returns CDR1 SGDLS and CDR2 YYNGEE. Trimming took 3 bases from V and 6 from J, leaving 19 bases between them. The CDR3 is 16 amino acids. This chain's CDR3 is CASSALGLGGLNEQFF. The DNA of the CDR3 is TGTGCCAGCAGCGCGTTGGGCCTCGGGGGACTCAATGAGCAGTTCTTC.

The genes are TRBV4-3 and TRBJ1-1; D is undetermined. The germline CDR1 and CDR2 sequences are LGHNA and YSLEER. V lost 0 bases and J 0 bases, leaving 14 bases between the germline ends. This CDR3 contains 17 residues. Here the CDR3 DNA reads TGCGCCAGCAGCCAAGACCCCTTGTTGGGCCTGAACACTGAAGCTTTCTTT. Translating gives CASSQDPLLGLNTEAFF.

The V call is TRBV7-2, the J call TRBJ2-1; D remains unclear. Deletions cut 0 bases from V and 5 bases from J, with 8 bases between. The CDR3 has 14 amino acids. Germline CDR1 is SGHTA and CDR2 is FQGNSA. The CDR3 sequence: CASSLARPNNEQFF. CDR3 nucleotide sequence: TGTGCCAGCAGCTTAGCACGACCAAACAATGAGCAGTTCTTC.

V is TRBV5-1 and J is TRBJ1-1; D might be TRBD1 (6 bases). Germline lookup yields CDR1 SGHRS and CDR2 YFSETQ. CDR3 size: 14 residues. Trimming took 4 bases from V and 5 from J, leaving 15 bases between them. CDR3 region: CASSVNPQGTEAFF. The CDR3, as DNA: TGCGCCAGCAGCGTAAATCCTCAGGGGACTGAAGCTTTCTTT. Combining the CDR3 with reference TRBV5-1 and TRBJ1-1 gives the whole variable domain KAGVTQTPRYLIKTRGQQVTLSCSPISGHRSVSWYQQTPGQGLQFLFEYFSETQRNKGNFPGRFSGRQFSNSRSEMNVSTLELGDSALYLCASSVNPQGTEAFFGQGTRLTVV.

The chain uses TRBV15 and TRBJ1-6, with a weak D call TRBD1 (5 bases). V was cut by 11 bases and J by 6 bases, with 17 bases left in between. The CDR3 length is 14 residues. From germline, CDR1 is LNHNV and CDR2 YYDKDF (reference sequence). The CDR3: CAAGEGLPNSPLHF. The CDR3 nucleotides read TGTGCCGCGGGGGAGGGGCTCCCTAATTCACCCCTCCACTTT.